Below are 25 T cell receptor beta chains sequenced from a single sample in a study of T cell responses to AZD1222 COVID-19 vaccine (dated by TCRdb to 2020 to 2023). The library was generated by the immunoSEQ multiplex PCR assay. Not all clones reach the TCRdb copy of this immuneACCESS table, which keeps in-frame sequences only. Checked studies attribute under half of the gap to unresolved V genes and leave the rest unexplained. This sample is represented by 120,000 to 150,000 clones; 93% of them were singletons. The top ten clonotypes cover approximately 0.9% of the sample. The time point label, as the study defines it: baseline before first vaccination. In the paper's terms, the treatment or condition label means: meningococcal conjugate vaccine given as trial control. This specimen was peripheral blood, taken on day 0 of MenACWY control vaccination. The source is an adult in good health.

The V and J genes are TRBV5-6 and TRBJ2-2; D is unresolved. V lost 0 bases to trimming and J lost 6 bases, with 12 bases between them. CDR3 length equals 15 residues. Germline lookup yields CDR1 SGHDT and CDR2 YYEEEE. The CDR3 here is CASSLVGIGPGELFF. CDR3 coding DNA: TGTGCCAGCAGCTTGGTGGGGATCGGCCCCGGGGAGCTGTTTTTT.

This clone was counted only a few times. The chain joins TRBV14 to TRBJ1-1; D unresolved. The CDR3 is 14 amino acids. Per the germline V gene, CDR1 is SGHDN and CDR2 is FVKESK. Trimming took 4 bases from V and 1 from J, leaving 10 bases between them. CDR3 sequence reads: CASSLMAGNTEAFF. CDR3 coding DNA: TGTGCCAGCAGCCTAATGGCGGGGAACACTGAAGCTTTCTTT.

The CDR3 region has the DNA TGTGCCAGCAGCCCAGGGACTGCGCAGTATTTT. Translating it yields CASSPGTAQYF. This chain links TRBV9 with TRBJ2-3; tentatively, D is TRBD2 (6 bases). Trimming left V 4 bases short and J 10 bases short, with 10 bases between. The CDR3 is made up of 11 amino acids. The germline V gene has CDR1 SGDLS and CDR2 YYNGEE. Looking up the rest from reference TRBV9 and TRBJ2-3 gives the full variable domain: DSGVTQTPKHLITATGQRVTLRCSPRSGDLSVYWYQQSLDQGLQFLIQYYNGEERAKGNILERFSAQQFPDLHSELNLSSLELGDSALYFCASSPGTAQYFGPGTRLTVL.

The CDR3 is CASSSSRDRVLSSGNTIYF. Here the CDR3 DNA reads TGTGCCAGCAGCTCATCCCGGGACAGGGTTTTATCTTCTGGAAACACCATATATTTT. V usage is TRBV7-9 and J usage is TRBJ1-3, with 9 bases lining up with TRBD1. The CDR3 loop spans 19 amino acids. Germline values: CDR1 SEHNR, CDR2 FQNEAQ (reference sequence). Losses at the gene ends were 4 bases for V and 1 base for J; bases not matched to a gene: 14.

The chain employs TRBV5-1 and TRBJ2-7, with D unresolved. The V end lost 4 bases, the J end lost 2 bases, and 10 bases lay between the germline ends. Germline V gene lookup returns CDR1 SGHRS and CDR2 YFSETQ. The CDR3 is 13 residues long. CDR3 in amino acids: CASSPGYPYEQYF. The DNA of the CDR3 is TGCGCCAGCAGCCCCGGGTACCCCTACGAGCAGTACTTC.

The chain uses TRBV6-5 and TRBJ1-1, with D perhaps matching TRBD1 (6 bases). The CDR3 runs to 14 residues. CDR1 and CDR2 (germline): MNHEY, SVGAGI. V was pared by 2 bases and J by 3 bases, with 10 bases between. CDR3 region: CASSYTTGYTEAFF. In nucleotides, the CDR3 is TGTGCCAGCAGTTACACAACAGGGTACACTGAAGCTTTCTTT.

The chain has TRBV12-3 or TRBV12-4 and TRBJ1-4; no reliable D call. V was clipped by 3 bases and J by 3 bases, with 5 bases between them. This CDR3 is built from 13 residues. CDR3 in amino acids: CASSFQPNEKLFF. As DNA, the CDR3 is TGTGCCAGCAGTTTCCAGCCTAATGAAAAACTGTTTTTT.

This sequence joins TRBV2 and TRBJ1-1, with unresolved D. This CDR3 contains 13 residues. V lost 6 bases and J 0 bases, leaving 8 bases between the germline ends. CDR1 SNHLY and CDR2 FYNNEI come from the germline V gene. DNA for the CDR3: TGTGCCAGCAGGGCTGAACTGAACACTGAAGCTTTCTTT. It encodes CASRAELNTEAFF.

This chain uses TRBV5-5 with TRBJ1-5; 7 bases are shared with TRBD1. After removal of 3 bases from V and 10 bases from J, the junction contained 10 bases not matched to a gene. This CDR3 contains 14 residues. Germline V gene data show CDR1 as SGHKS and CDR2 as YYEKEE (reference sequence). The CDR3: CASSSGQPGDPQHF. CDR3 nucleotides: TGTGCCAGCAGCTCGGGACAGCCTGGAGATCCCCAGCATTTT.

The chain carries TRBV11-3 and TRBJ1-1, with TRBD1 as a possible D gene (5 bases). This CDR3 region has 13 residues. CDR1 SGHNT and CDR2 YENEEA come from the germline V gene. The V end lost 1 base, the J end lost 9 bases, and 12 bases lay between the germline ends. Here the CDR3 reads CASSLGGSSQAFF. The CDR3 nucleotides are TGTGCCAGCAGCTTAGGGGGCAGTTCTCAAGCTTTCTTT.

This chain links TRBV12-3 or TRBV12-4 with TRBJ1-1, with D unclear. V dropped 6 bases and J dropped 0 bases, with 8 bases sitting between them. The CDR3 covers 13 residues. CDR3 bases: TGTGCCAGCAGACAGACAATGAACACTGAAGCTTTCTTT. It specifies CASRQTMNTEAFF.

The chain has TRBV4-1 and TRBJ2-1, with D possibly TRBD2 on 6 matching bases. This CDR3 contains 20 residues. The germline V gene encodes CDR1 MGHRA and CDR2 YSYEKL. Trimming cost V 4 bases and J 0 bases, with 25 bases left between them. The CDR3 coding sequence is TGCGCCAGCAGCCCCGGGGGAGAGGCGGGCTCCCCTCGCTCCTACAATGAGCAGTTCTTC. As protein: CASSPGGEAGSPRSYNEQFF.

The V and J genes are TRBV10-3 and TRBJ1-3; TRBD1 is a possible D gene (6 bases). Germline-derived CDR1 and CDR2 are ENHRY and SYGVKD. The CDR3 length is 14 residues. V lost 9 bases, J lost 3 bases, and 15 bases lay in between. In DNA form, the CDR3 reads TGTGCCATGGGCGGGGGGGCGCTTGGAAACACCATATATTTT. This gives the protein CAMGGGALGNTIYF.

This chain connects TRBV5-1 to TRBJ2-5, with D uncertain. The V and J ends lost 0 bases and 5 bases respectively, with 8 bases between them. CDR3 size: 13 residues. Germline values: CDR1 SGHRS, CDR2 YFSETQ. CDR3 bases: TGCGCCAGCAGCTTGGGAGCTCGCGAGACCCAGTACTTC. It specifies CASSLGARETQYF.

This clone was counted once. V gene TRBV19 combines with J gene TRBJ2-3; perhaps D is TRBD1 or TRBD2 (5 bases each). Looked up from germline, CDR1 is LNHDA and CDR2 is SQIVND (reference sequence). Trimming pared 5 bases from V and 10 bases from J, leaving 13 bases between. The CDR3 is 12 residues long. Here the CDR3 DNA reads TGTGCCAGTAGTGAGGTTCTGGGGGCGCAGTATTTT. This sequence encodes CASSEVLGAQYF.

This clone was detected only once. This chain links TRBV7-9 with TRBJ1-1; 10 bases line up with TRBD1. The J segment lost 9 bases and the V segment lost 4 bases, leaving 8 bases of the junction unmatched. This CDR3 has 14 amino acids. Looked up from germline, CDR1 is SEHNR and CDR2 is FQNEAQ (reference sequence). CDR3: CASSSDRGQEKAFF. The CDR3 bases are TGTGCCAGCAGCTCAGACAGGGGGCAGGAGAAAGCTTTCTTT.

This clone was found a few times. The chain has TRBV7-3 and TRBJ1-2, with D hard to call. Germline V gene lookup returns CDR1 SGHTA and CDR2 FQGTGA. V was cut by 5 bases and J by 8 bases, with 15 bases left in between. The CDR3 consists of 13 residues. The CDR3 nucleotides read TGTGCCAGCAGCCCGTCCCGAGGGCAAGGCTACACCTTC. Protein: CASSPSRGQGYTF.

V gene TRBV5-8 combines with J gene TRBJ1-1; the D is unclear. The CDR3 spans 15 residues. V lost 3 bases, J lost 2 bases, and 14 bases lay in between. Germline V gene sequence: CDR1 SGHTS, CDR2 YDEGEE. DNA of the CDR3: TGTGCCAGCAGCTCAATCCCGGAAATTAACACTGAAGCTTTCTTT. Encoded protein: CASSSIPEINTEAFF.

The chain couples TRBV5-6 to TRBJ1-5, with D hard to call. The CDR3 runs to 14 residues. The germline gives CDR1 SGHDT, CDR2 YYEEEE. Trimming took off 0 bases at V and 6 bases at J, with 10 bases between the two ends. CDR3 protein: CASSLDGRTQPQHF. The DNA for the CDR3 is TGTGCCAGCAGCTTGGATGGACGAACTCAGCCCCAGCATTTT.

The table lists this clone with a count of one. DNA for the CDR3: TGTGCCAGTAGTAATCTAGGGACTAGCGGGTACCAAGAGACCCAGTACTTC. Translation: CASSNLGTSGYQETQYF. The chain links TRBV19 to TRBJ2-5; 12 bases are a match to TRBD2. J lost 0 bases, V lost 4 bases, and 6 bases had no gene match. CDR1 is LNHDA, CDR2 SQIVND, per germline (reference sequence). CDR3 size: 17 residues.

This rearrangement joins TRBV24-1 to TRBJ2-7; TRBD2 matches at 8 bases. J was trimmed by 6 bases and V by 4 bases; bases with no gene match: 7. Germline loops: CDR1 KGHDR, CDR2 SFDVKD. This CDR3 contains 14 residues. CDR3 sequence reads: CATSDPGLASEQYF. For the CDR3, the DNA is TGTGCCACCAGTGACCCCGGACTAGCTTCCGAGCAGTACTTC.

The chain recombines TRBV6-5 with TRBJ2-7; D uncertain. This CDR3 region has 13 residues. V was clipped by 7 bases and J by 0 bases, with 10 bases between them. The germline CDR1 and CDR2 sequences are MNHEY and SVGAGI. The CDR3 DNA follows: TGTGCCAGCAAGGCGGTCAGCTCCTACGAGCAGTACTTC. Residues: CASKAVSSYEQYF.

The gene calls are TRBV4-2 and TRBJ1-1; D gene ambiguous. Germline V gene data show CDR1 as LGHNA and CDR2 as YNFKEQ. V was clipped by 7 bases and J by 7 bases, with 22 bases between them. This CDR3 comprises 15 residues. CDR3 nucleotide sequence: TGTGCCAGCACTACCAACCTGAATGTGTACTATGAAGCTTTCTTT. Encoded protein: CASTTNLNVYYEAFF.

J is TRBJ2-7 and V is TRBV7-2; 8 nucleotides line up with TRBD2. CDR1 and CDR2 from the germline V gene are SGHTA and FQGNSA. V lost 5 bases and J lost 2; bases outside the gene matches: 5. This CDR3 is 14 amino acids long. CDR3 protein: CASSPLAGPYEQYF. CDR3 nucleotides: TGTGCCAGCAGCCCCCTAGCGGGTCCCTACGAGCAGTACTTC.

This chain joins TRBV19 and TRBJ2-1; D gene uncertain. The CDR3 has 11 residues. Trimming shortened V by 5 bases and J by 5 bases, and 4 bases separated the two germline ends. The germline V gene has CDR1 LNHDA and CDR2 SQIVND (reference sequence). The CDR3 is CASSPNNEQFF. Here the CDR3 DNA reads TGTGCCAGTAGTCCCAACAATGAGCAGTTCTTC.